This TCR beta chain was sequenced for a study of cytomegalovirus exposure and HLA in healthy donors. Study outcomes and limitations: Under in vitro conditions, three CMV-associated chains were confirmed as specific for CMV antigens.

A note on this clone: Its target is not known.

Primers included in the PCR were 60 Vbeta and 13 Jbeta primers. Study processing details: Approximately 12 million of some 80 million unique TCR beta chains were shared, per a later count. Some clones are missing from TCRdb's copy, which holds only in-frame ones; the method was immunoSEQ multiplex PCR. For V, J and clone size, that table is used; D and trimming come from the DNA. The sample has some 160,000 clones, 70% to 85% seen once. Healthy bone marrow donors supplied every sample. This receptor was identified in a woman aged 30 to 39 in good health and CMV-seronegative. The sample consisted of PBMCs.

In DNA form, the CDR3 reads TGCGCCAGCAGCTTGCTCGGGGGAAAGGCTGACTATGGCTACACCTTC. The encoded protein is CASSLLGGKADYGYTF. The chain uses TRBV5-1 and TRBJ1-2; tentative D call: TRBD1 (5 bases). Per germline, CDR1 SGHRS and CDR2 YFSETQ. V lost 1 base, J lost 3 bases, and 16 bases lay in between. The CDR3 spans 16 residues.